The entry below gives a single TCR beta chain sequence along with its context. The data belong to a study of shared clonotypes between healthy human individuals. The CDR3 sequence is 17 residues long. Trimming left V 0 bases short and J 2 bases short, with 16 bases between. Germline CDR1 reads MGHRA; CDR2 reads YSYEKL. Nashville, Tennessee was home to all donors, who were Caucasian adults. Only in-frame clones appear in the TCRdb table, and some are missing; sequencing was by immunoSEQ multiplex PCR. The sample shows 2 million to 2.5 million clones, 95% of them seen only once. This receptor was obtained from a man between 18 and 35 years old in good health. V gene TRBV4-1 combines with J gene TRBJ2-5; D may match TRBD1 or TRBD2 (6 bases each). Sequenced input: naive CD4+ T cells sorted from blood. The sample's subset: CD45RA+ positively selected. DNA for the CDR3: TGCGCCAGCAGCCAAGAAGGGATCGGGGGCTTTCAAGAGACCCAGTACTTC. This encodes CASSQEGIGGFQETQYF.